The 5 T cell receptor beta chains presented below share a single source sample, sequenced in a study of tumor-infiltrating lymphocytes in primary liver carcinoma. Reverse transcription of approximately 500 ng total RNA with a constant-region primer produced TCR beta cDNA. What produced the TCR beta libraries was three nested multiplex PCR rounds using slightly modified ARM-PCR. Amplification in the first two PCR rounds was performed using TRBV1-TRBV30 forward primers and a C-beta reverse primer for 9 to 11 cycles each. TCRdb called the multiplex PCR reads again in MiXCR, with one record for every CDR3 protein. The sample records hundreds of thousands of distinct CDR3 sequences, around three fifths being singletons. Germline DNA was also extracted, and blood RNA was taken from unsorted whole blood. Sequences were obtained from peripheral blood. These receptors came from a man aged 35 to 55 with primary liver carcinoma and hepatitis B virus infection.

In regard to this clonotype: The conserved closing phenylalanine or tryptophan is absent in this CDR3, likely reflecting a read error. CDR3 loop: CASSLEAGTDTQYS. CDR3 nucleotides: TGTGCCAGTAGCTTGGAGGCGGGGACAGATACGCAGTATTCT. The rearrangement joins TRBV11-3 to TRBJ2-3, with a tentative D call TRBD2 (6 bases). CDR1 SGHNT and CDR2 YENEEA come from the germline V gene. This CDR3 comprises 14 residues.

The V call is TRBV30, the J call TRBJ2-5; 10 bases map to TRBD1. The CDR3 is made up of 16 amino acids. J was trimmed by 2 bases and V by 3 bases; bases with no gene match: 9. Germline values: CDR1 GTSNPN, CDR2 SVGIG (reference sequence). The CDR3 protein is CAWSARDRGGQETQYF. CDR3 bases: TGTGCCTGGAGCGCCAGGGACAGGGGTGGACAAGAGACCCAGTACTTC.

This clonotype came up a few times. Its ends do not fully match the called genes, so a read error is possible. The V call is TRBV12-3 or TRBV12-4, the J call TRBJ1-1; 11 bases are shared with TRBD1. This CDR3 region has 14 residues. CDR3 sequence reads: CASSLRTGGTKAFF. In DNA form, the CDR3 reads TGTGCCAGTAGTTTAAGGACAGGGGGCACTAAAGCTTTCTTT.

The chain employs TRBV11-2 and TRBJ2-1, with a weak D call TRBD1 (6 bases). The CDR3 extends over 11 amino acids. V was pared by 6 bases and J by 10 bases, with 10 bases between. Germline CDR1 is SGHAT and CDR2 is FQNNGV. The chain's CDR3 is CASRHRAEQFF. CDR3 in DNA: TGTGCCAGCAGGCACAGGGCAGAGCAGTTCTTC.

This clonotype was recorded many times. The chain uses TRBV10-3 and TRBJ1-2; no clear D gene. This CDR3 contains 14 residues. Trimming took off 0 bases at V and 4 bases at J, with 9 bases between the two ends. CDR1 and CDR2 from the germline V gene are ENHRY and SYGVKD. This CDR3 is CAISESSEVYGYTF. The CDR3 DNA follows: TGTGCCATCAGTGAGTCGAGCGAGGTCTATGGCTACACCTTC.